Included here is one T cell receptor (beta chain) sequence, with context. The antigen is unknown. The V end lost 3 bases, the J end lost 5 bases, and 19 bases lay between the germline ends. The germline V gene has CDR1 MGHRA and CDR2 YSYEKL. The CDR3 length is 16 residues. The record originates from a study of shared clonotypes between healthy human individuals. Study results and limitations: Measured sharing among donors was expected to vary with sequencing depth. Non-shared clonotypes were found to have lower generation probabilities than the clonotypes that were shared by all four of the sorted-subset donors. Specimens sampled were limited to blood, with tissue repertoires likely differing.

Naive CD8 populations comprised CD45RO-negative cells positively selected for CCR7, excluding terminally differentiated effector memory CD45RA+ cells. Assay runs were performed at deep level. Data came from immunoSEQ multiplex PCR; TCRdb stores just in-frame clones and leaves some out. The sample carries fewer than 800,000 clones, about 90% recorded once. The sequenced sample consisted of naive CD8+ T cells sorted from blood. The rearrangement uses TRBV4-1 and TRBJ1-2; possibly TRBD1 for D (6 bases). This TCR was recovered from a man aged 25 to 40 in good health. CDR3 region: CASSQGAGGQVYGYTF. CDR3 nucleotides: TGCGCCAGCAGCCAGGGGGCAGGCGGACAAGTTTATGGCTACACCTTC.